The next 14 T cell receptor beta chains were all read from a single sample in a study of monozygotic twins with inflammatory bowel disease. TCRdb reanalyzed the 5' RACE reads and collapses them to one entry per CDR3 protein, without DNA. This repertoire includes roughly 150,000 distinct CDR3 sequences. The specimen was blood. The receptors were gathered from a human donor with ulcerative colitis or Crohn's disease, or a healthy co-twin of an affected twin (not recorded which).

The chain joins TRBV18 to TRBJ2-7; TCRdb designates TRBD1, a call that cannot be tested without DNA. CDR1 KGHSH and CDR2 LQKENI come from the germline V gene. The CDR3 sequence is 15 residues long. The CDR3: CASSPPTGESYEQYF.

The J gene is TRBJ2-3, the V gene TRBV30. The CDR3 loop spans 14 amino acids. Germline lookup yields CDR1 GTSNPN and CDR2 SVGIG (reference sequence). CDR3 protein: CAWSVSDSTDTQYF.

CDR3 sequence reads: CASSLRTSGTLYEQYF. This sequence joins TRBV7-2 and TRBJ2-7; TCRdb selects TRBD2, and the lack of DNA leaves this call unchecked. The CDR3 consists of 16 residues. Germline values: CDR1 SGHTA, CDR2 FQGNSA.

The rearrangement uses TRBV6-1 and TRBJ1-3. Germline V CDR1 and CDR2: MNHNS, SASEGT. There are 14 residues in the CDR3. The CDR3 protein is CASRNRDVGNTIYF.

This rearrangement joins TRBV4-3 to TRBJ2-7; the D gene TCRdb calls, TRBD1, cannot be checked with no DNA. The CDR3 covers 16 residues. Germline V lookup: CDR1 LGHNA, CDR2 YSLEER. The CDR3 sequence is CASSHAGRSTPYEQYF.

The rearrangement uses TRBV18 and TRBJ2-1; TCRdb calls TRBD2, which cannot be checked without DNA. This CDR3 has 15 residues. Germline V gene data show CDR1 as KGHSH and CDR2 as LQKENI. The CDR3 here is CASSPILAGVNEQFF.

The V and J genes are TRBV7-9 and TRBJ1-4. Germline loops: CDR1 SEHNR, CDR2 FQNEAQ (reference sequence). The CDR3 consists of 17 residues. This CDR3 is CASSSELSFATNEKLFF. Complete variable domain (other parts from reference TRBV7-9 and TRBJ1-4): DTGVSQNPRHKITKRGQNVTFRCDPISEHNRLYWYRQTLGQGPEFLTYFQNEAQLEKSRLLSDRFSAERPKGSFSTLEIQRTEQGDSAMYLCASSSELSFATNEKLFFGSGTQLSVL.

This chain links TRBV9 with TRBJ2-1; TCRdb selects TRBD2, and the lack of DNA leaves this call unchecked. Germline V gene lookup returns CDR1 SGDLS and CDR2 YYNGEE. The CDR3 has 14 residues. The CDR3 is CASSVAGALNEQFF.

The chain joins TRBV27 to TRBJ2-2; checking the TCRdb D call of TRBD2 is not possible without DNA. The V gene's germline CDR1 is MNHEY and CDR2 SMNVEV (reference sequence). The CDR3 spans 18 residues. The chain's CDR3 is CASSLVAVGSRDTGELFF.

The chain has TRBV7-3 and TRBJ2-7; TCRdb's D call, TRBD2, is unchecked because there is no DNA. The CDR3 is 18 residues long. Germline loops: CDR1 SGHTA, CDR2 FQGTGA. The CDR3 reads CASSPGLAGSSFSYEQYF.

This chain joins TRBV4-2 and TRBJ2-3; TCRdb gives TRBD2 as the D gene, but with no DNA this cannot be confirmed. CDR3 length equals 17 residues. Germline V gives CDR1 LGHNA, CDR2 YNFKEQ. CDR3 region: CASSQALQGSPTDTQYF.

The chain carries TRBV5-3 and TRBJ2-3; TCRdb's D gene call, TRBD2, goes unchecked for lack of DNA. TRBV5-3 is labeled an ORF, and its function is uncertain. The CDR3 is 15 amino acids. The CDR3 here is CARSLGLAGTDTQYF.

The V gene is TRBV7-9, the J gene TRBJ2-1; TCRdb reports TRBD2, a call that lacks DNA to check it against. This CDR3 is built from 17 residues. Germline CDR1 SEHNR, CDR2 FQNEAQ (reference sequence). The CDR3 here is CASTPPPGWERNNEQFF.

The genes are TRBV2 and TRBJ1-4. Looked up from germline, CDR1 is SNHLY and CDR2 is FYNNEI. The CDR3 covers 13 residues. CDR3 residues: CASRKSTHEKLFF.